Listed below are T cell receptor beta chains from one sample, sequenced in a study of blood T cell repertoires in COVID-19. Some clones are missing from TCRdb's copy, which holds only in-frame ones; the method was immunoSEQ multiplex PCR. The table shows 100,000 to 150,000 clones, with over 75% occurring only once. Sequenced material: peripheral blood. The receptors here all came from a man between 65 and 85 years old with active COVID-19. The CDR3 runs from the conserved cysteine through the conserved F or W. The order of the fields is V gene, clone size, J gene, D gene, CDR3 DNA, CDR3 protein. A D gene is named only where the DNA matches it firmly. Clone size is not always given. Where it is, it says once, few, many or a class for expanded clones.

V gene: TRBV4-3
clone size: NA
J gene: TRBJ2-2
D gene: NA
CDR3 DNA: TGCGCCAGCACCAGAACCGGGACTAACACCGGGGAGCTGTTTTTT
CDR3 protein: CASTRTGTNTGELFF

V gene: TRBV7-3
clone size: NA
J gene: TRBJ2-5
D gene: TRBD1
CDR3 DNA: TGTGCCAGCAGCCCTGGGGTAGGGGGCTTTCAAGAGACCCAGTACTTC
CDR3 protein: CASSPGVGGFQETQYF

V gene: TRBV4-3
clone size: NA
J gene: TRBJ2-6
D gene: NA
CDR3 DNA: TGCGCCAGCAGCCAAGACAGATCGGGGGCCAACGTCCTGACTTTC
CDR3 protein: CASSQDRSGANVLTF

V gene: TRBV7-3
clone size: once
J gene: TRBJ2-3
D gene: NA
CDR3 DNA: TGTGCCAGCAGCTTGGCGGGGCAAATTGGGACAGATACGCAGTATTTT
CDR3 protein: CASSLAGQIGTDTQYF

V gene: TRBV7-3
clone size: NA
J gene: TRBJ2-3
D gene: NA
CDR3 DNA: TGTGCCAGCAGCTTAGGGGGGAGTGCAGATACGCAGTATTTT
CDR3 protein: CASSLGGSADTQYF

V gene: TRBV3-1/TRBV3-2
clone size: NA
J gene: TRBJ1-5
D gene: NA
CDR3 DNA: TGTGCCAGCAGCCTCCTCAATCAGCCCCAGCATTTT
CDR3 protein: CASSLLNQPQHF

V gene: TRBV5-1
clone size: NA
J gene: TRBJ2-2
D gene: TRBD2
CDR3 DNA: TGCGCCAGCAGCTTGAGAGGCAGGGAGGGCGGGGAGCTGTTTTTT
CDR3 protein: CASSLRGREGGELFF

V gene: TRBV2
clone size: once
J gene: TRBJ1-1
D gene: TRBD1
CDR3 DNA: TGTGCCAGCGCCGGGACAGGGGCCACTGAAGCTTTCTTT
CDR3 protein: CASAGTGATEAFF

V gene: TRBV3-1/TRBV3-2
clone size: NA
J gene: TRBJ1-6
D gene: NA
CDR3 DNA: TGTGCCAGCAGTTCACAGGGTCAGAGGAATTCACCCCTCCACTTT
CDR3 protein: CASSSQGQRNSPLHF

V gene: TRBV19
clone size: NA
J gene: TRBJ2-2
D gene: TRBD2
CDR3 DNA: TGTGCCAGTAGTATAGTCCTAGCGGGGTCCACCGGGGAGCTGTTTTTT
CDR3 protein: CASSIVLAGSTGELFF

V gene: TRBV5-5
clone size: NA
J gene: TRBJ1-2
D gene: NA
CDR3 DNA: TGTGCCAGCAGCTTGGGCGGGATAGACTATGGCTACACCTTC
CDR3 protein: CASSLGGIDYGYTF

V gene: TRBV3-1/TRBV3-2
clone size: NA
J gene: TRBJ2-1
D gene: NA
CDR3 DNA: TGTGCCAGCAGCCAAGATAGCGTCGCGAATGGAGTTAATGAGCAGTTCTTC
CDR3 protein: CASSQDSVANGVNEQFF

V gene: TRBV7-9
clone size: once
J gene: TRBJ2-1
D gene: TRBD2
CDR3 DNA: TGTGCCAGCAGCTTAGCCGGCACCGGGACTAGCGGTTACAATGAGCAGTTCTTC
CDR3 protein: CASSLAGTGTSGYNEQFF

V gene: TRBV6-2/TRBV6-3
clone size: NA
J gene: TRBJ1-1
D gene: TRBD1
CDR3 DNA: TGTGCCAGCAGTTACGACGGACAGGCGCATGAAGCTTTCTTT
CDR3 protein: CASSYDGQAHEAFF

V gene: TRBV18
clone size: NA
J gene: TRBJ2-3
D gene: TRBD2
CDR3 DNA: TGTGCCAGCTCACCACCGGGACTAGCGGGGATGACAGATACGCAGTATTTT
CDR3 protein: CASSPPGLAGMTDTQYF

V gene: TRBV25-1
clone size: NA
J gene: TRBJ2-2
D gene: TRBD1
CDR3 DNA: TGTGCCAGCAGTGAGGGGACAGGGTTCACCGGGGAGCTGTTTTTT
CDR3 protein: CASSEGTGFTGELFF

V gene: TRBV29-1
clone size: NA
J gene: TRBJ2-3
D gene: NA
CDR3 DNA: TGCAGCTCCTCCGGGGGTCTAGGGGATCAGACAGATACGCAGTATTTT
CDR3 protein: CSSSGGLGDQTDTQYF

V gene: TRBV9
clone size: NA
J gene: TRBJ2-4
D gene: NA
CDR3 DNA: TGTGCCAGCAGCGTAGGGGGCAAGGGGTACTTC
CDR3 protein: CASSVGGKGYF

V gene: TRBV3-1/TRBV3-2
clone size: NA
J gene: TRBJ2-4
D gene: TRBD2
CDR3 DNA: TGTGCCAGCAGCCAAGGGGTACTTAGGGTAGCGGGGGGCGGGGCCAAAAACATTCAGTACTTC
CDR3 protein: CASSQGVLRVAGGGAKNIQYF